This TCR beta chain appears in the sequencing data of a study of cytomegalovirus exposure and HLA in healthy donors. The PCR employed 60 Vbeta primers together with 13 Jbeta primers. Method: immunoSEQ multiplex PCR; TCRdb's copy keeps in-frame clones and lacks some. The sample has about 220,000 clones, about 80% seen once. Points on this clone: The antigen is not known.

Germline lookup yields CDR1 MDHEN and CDR2 SYDVKM. Deletions cut 2 bases from V and 6 bases from J, with 13 bases between. This CDR3 comprises 15 residues. Healthy people donating bone marrow made up the donors. Study-wide results and limits: Rates of TCR association differed by HLA locus in a later analysis, with DRB1 highest and HLA-C lowest. Later on, an analysis found that several of the most significant clusters appeared to be linked to common viral pathogens, which included parvovirus B19. In an earlier analysis, in approximately 630 donors, most V segments appeared productive either ~87% or ~30% of the time.

This sequence was found in a man aged 18-30 years in good health and CMV-seronegative. The V gene is TRBV28, the J gene TRBJ1-4; TRBD1 is a possible D gene (6 bases). Specimen: PBMCs. The CDR3 DNA reads TGTGCCAGCAGTTTAAGGGGGAGTCGAGATGAAAAACTGTTTTTT. Encoded protein: CASSLRGSRDEKLFF.